The 26 T cell receptor beta chains listed next were all sequenced from one sample in a study of blood T cell repertoires in COVID-19. Repertoires were generated with immunoSEQ multiplex PCR, while TCRdb's copy carries only in-frame clones and drops some. In the table there are 80,000 to 100,000 clones, roughly 96% of which are singletons. The sequenced material came from peripheral blood. All receptors derive from a human donor with active COVID-19. The donor label of this sample is uncertain.

This chain connects TRBV5-4 to TRBJ1-2; no clear D. CDR3 length: 15 amino acids. In germline, CDR1 is SGHNT, CDR2 YYREEE (reference sequence). V lost 0 bases and J lost 6, with 15 bases in between. The CDR3 here is CASSLGALGSDGYTF. DNA of the CDR3: TGTGCCAGCAGCTTGGGAGCCCTGGGGAGTGATGGCTACACCTTC.

V gene TRBV5-5 combines with J gene TRBJ2-7; maybe TRBD1 (6 bases). V shed 0 bases and J shed 6 bases, with 16 bases lying between them. This CDR3 is 15 amino acids long. Germline-derived CDR1 and CDR2 are SGHKS and YYEKEE (reference sequence). CDR3 protein: CASSLVGTPLSEQYF. In DNA form, the CDR3 reads TGTGCCAGCAGCTTGGTGGGGACACCCCTCTCCGAGCAGTACTTC.

J is TRBJ2-2 and V is TRBV28; 8 nucleotides align to TRBD1. J lost 7 bases, V lost 7 bases, and 17 bases had no gene match. The CDR3 contains 17 residues. From germline, CDR1 is MDHEN and CDR2 SYDVKM. Here the CDR3 reads CASTIRGPQGAHGELFF. Written as DNA, the CDR3 is TGTGCCAGCACCATTCGGGGGCCCCAGGGGGCGCACGGGGAGCTGTTTTTT.

V gene TRBV7-2 combines with J gene TRBJ2-2; the D is unclear. V lost 1 base, J lost 3 bases, and 15 bases lay in between. Germline V gene sequence: CDR1 SGHTA, CDR2 FQGNSA. The CDR3 contains 17 residues. As DNA, the CDR3 is TGTGCCAGCAGCTTAGATGCTAGTTGGCCTTACACCGGGGAGCTGTTTTTT. As protein: CASSLDASWPYTGELFF.

The V gene is TRBV11-3, the J gene TRBJ1-2; D perhaps matches TRBD1 (5 bases). The V end was cut by 5 bases, the J end by 2 bases, with 9 bases between. Germline CDR1 SGHNT, CDR2 YENEEA. This CDR3 is built from 13 residues. CDR3 in DNA: TGTGCCAGCAGCCCTGACAGAAACTATGGCTACACCTTC. This translates into CASSPDRNYGYTF. The whole variable domain, remainder taken from reference TRBV11-3 and TRBJ1-2, is EAGVVQSPRYKIIEKKQPVAFWCNPISGHNTLYWYLQNLGQGPELLIRYENEEAVDDSQLPKDRFSAERLKGVDSTLKIQPAELGDSAVYLCASSPDRNYGYTFGSGTRLTVV.

V gene TRBV11-3 combines with J gene TRBJ2-7, with D possibly TRBD1 on 6 matching bases. Deletions cut 4 bases from V and 4 bases from J, with 14 bases between. The V gene's germline CDR1 is SGHNT and CDR2 YENEEA. This CDR3 spans 14 amino acids. The CDR3 reads CASSSQEQGYEQYF. The CDR3 nucleotides are TGTGCCAGCAGCTCTCAGGAACAGGGTTACGAGCAGTACTTC.

The chain couples TRBV7-8 to TRBJ2-1, with 10 bases fitting TRBD2. Germline V CDR1 and CDR2: SGHVS, FQNEAQ. Unmatched junction bases numbered 23, after V lost 4 bases and J lost 8 bases. This CDR3 contains 20 residues. CDR3 sequence (DNA): TGTGCCAGCAGCTCCCCCCTAGCGGGAGAGGATACCGGGAGAGGATATGAGCAGTTCTTC. It codes for CASSSPLAGEDTGRGYEQFF.

CDR3 coding DNA: TGTGCCAGCAGCTTAGTGTACGGGGGGGAGGCCTACGAGCAGTACTTC. Translation gives CASSLVYGGEAYEQYF. The V and J genes are TRBV11-3 and TRBJ2-7, with TRBD2 matching 8 bases. Trimming at V came to 1 base and at J to 2 bases, leaving 7 bases not matched to a gene. This CDR3 contains 16 residues. Germline assignment: CDR1 SGHNT and CDR2 YENEEA.

The gene calls are TRBV3-1 (or the pseudogene TRBV3-2) and TRBJ2-5, with 7 bases fitting TRBD2. The CDR3 is made up of 14 amino acids. Losses at the gene ends were 1 base for V and 2 bases for J; bases not matched to a gene: 1. Germline CDR1 reads LGHDT; CDR2 reads YNNKEL (reference sequence). The CDR3 coding sequence is TGTGCCAGCAGCCAAGCCGGGGGGCAAGAGACCCAGTACTTC. The encoded protein is CASSQAGGQETQYF.

V is TRBV10-3 and J is TRBJ2-2; D is undetermined. The CDR3 has 12 amino acids. The germline gives CDR1 ENHRY, CDR2 SYGVKD. V shed 7 bases and J shed 2 bases, with 5 bases lying between them. This CDR3 reads CAITQNTGELFF. CDR3 DNA sequence: TGTGCCATCACCCAAAACACCGGGGAGCTGTTTTTT.

Here the CDR3 DNA reads TGTGCCAGCAGCGTAGTAGCTAGCGGGGGGGCTGCGGATGAGCAGTTCTTC. This sequence encodes CASSVVASGGAADEQFF. The rearrangement joins TRBV9 to TRBJ2-1; 12 bases are shared with TRBD2. V shed 0 bases and J 8 bases; nucleotides not matched to a gene: 9. CDR1 and CDR2 (germline): SGDLS, YYNGEE. The CDR3 extends over 17 amino acids.

The chain recombines TRBV2 with TRBJ2-2; 10 nucleotides line up with TRBD1. Germline V gene data show CDR1 as SNHLY and CDR2 as FYNNEI. This CDR3 spans 15 amino acids. J gave up 5 bases and V 10 bases, and 10 bases lay outside the gene matches. As DNA, the CDR3 is TGTGCCACCCCCGCCGGGACAGGGGAGACCGGGGAGCTGTTTTTT. Protein: CATPAGTGETGELFF. The entire variable domain, with the rest obtained from reference TRBV2 and TRBJ2-2, is as follows: EPEVTQTPSHQVTQMGQEVILRCVPISNHLYFYWYRQILGQKVEFLVSFYNNEISEKSEIFDDQFSVERPDGSNFTLKIRSTKLEDSAMYFCATPAGTGETGELFFGEGSRLTVL.

This sequence joins TRBV4-1 and TRBJ2-1, with 9 bases that match TRBD2. V shed 0 bases, J shed 7 bases, and the junction held 10 bases outside the gene matches. Looked up from germline, CDR1 is MGHRA and CDR2 is YSYEKL. The CDR3 spans 17 residues. CDR3 DNA sequence: TGCGCCAGCAGCCAAGAATTTACTAGCGGGCAATGGAATGAGCAGTTCTTC. It is translated as CASSQEFTSGQWNEQFF.

J is TRBJ2-7 and V is TRBV2; no reliable D call. This CDR3 comprises 14 residues. V was cut by 5 bases and J by 6 bases, with 17 bases left in between. CDR1 is SNHLY and CDR2 is FYNNEI in the germline V gene. The CDR3 region is CASSLEVASVEQYF. The CDR3 nucleotides read TGTGCCAGCAGTCTCGAGGTGGCGTCAGTCGAGCAGTACTTC.

The J gene is TRBJ2-7, the V gene TRBV10-3, with 7 nucleotides matching TRBD2. Germline CDR1 is ENHRY and CDR2 is SYGVKD. There are 16 residues in the CDR3. The junction had 7 bases not matched to a gene; V was cut back by 0 bases and J by 2 bases. CDR3 in DNA: TGTGCCATCAGTGAGTCGTATCGGGGAGGGGCCTACGAGCAGTACTTC. Encoded protein: CAISESYRGGAYEQYF.

V is TRBV7-9 and J is TRBJ2-5; the match to TRBD2 covers 9 bases. The germline CDR1 and CDR2 sequences are SEHNR and FQNEAQ (reference sequence). V trimming: 4 bases; J trimming: 1 base; junction bases outside the gene matches: 13. This CDR3 is 18 amino acids long. The CDR3 DNA is TGTGCCAGCAGCTCCTGGGCTGTAGCGGGAGATGGCCAAGAGACCCAGTACTTC. Translated: CASSSWAVAGDGQETQYF.

The chain employs TRBV19 and TRBJ2-1; 8 bases are shared with TRBD2. The CDR3 has 13 residues. V was clipped by 7 bases and J by 10 bases; unmatched bases: 9. Germline loops: CDR1 LNHDA, CDR2 SQIVND (reference sequence). CDR3: CASTHGGALEQFF. CDR3 in DNA: TGTGCCAGTACCCACGGGGGGGCGCTGGAGCAGTTCTTC.

V gene TRBV4-3 combines with J gene TRBJ1-2; TRBD1 matches at 7 bases. Trimming took 2 bases from V and 3 from J; bases not matched to a gene: 6. Per germline, CDR1 LGHNA and CDR2 YSLEER. The CDR3 has 15 amino acids. Written as DNA, the CDR3 is TGCGCCAGCAGCCAAAACGACAGGGACTACTATGGCTACACCTTC. Its protein is CASSQNDRDYYGYTF.

This chain joins TRBV15 and TRBJ1-6; D is perhaps TRBD1 (6 bases). Deletions cut 6 bases from V and 4 bases from J, with 10 bases between. The CDR3 covers 14 residues. CDR1 LNHNV and CDR2 YYDKDF come from the germline V gene (reference sequence). The chain's CDR3 is CATRPGQYNSPLHF. The CDR3 DNA reads as TGTGCCACCAGGCCGGGACAATATAATTCACCCCTCCACTTT.

V is TRBV11-2 and J is TRBJ2-1; 10 bases match TRBD1. The CDR3 totals 16 residues. Germline trimming cut 5 bases from V and 0 bases from J; bases unmatched to any gene: 4. Germline loops: CDR1 SGHAT, CDR2 FQNNGV. CDR3 region: CASSPRTGGSYNEQFF. CDR3 coding DNA: TGTGCCAGCAGCCCCCGGACAGGGGGCTCCTACAATGAGCAGTTCTTC.

The chain links TRBV2 to TRBJ2-4, with unresolved D. The CDR3 is 11 residues long. Germline V gives CDR1 SNHLY, CDR2 FYNNEI. V was cut by 7 bases and J by 8 bases, with 9 bases left in between. DNA of the CDR3: TGTGCCAGCATTATAGGAGACATTCAGTACTTC. This encodes CASIIGDIQYF.

This sequence joins TRBV6-5 and TRBJ1-1; no firm D call. This CDR3 spans 13 amino acids. Trimming took off 4 bases at V and 2 bases at J, with 8 bases between the two ends. Germline V gives CDR1 MNHEY, CDR2 SVGAGI. CDR3 amino acids: CASSFGGNTEAFF. In DNA form, the CDR3 reads TGTGCCAGCAGTTTTGGCGGAAACACTGAAGCTTTCTTT.

The chain has TRBV28 and TRBJ2-7, with 7 nucleotides matching TRBD2. V shed 7 bases, J shed 5 bases, and the junction held 2 bases outside the gene matches. The CDR3 length is 11 residues. Germline V gene sequence: CDR1 MDHEN, CDR2 SYDVKM. The CDR3 region is CASKGGDEQYF. CDR3 coding DNA: TGTGCCAGCAAGGGAGGGGACGAGCAGTACTTC.

The V and J genes are TRBV3-1 (or the pseudogene TRBV3-2) and TRBJ2-3; 13 bases map to TRBD2. Germline CDR1 is LGHDT and CDR2 is YNNKEL (reference sequence). Unmatched junction bases numbered 6, after V lost 4 bases and J lost 8 bases. This CDR3 contains 15 residues. CDR3 coding DNA: TGTGCCAGCAGCCCACTAGCGGGGGGGCCGAGTACGCAGTATTTT. Translation: CASSPLAGGPSTQYF.

Written as DNA, the CDR3 is TGTGCCACCAGCCCGCGTGCAGGGAACTATGGCTACACCTTC. As protein: CATSPRAGNYGYTF. J is TRBJ1-2 and V is TRBV15, with D possibly TRBD1 on 5 matching bases. This CDR3 region has 14 residues. The germline CDR1 and CDR2 sequences are LNHNV and YYDKDF (reference sequence). V was pared by 5 bases and J by 2 bases, with 12 bases between.

The chain uses TRBV5-5 and TRBJ2-3; 10 bases fit TRBD1. This CDR3 has 16 residues. Germline V gives CDR1 SGHKS, CDR2 YYEKEE (reference sequence). The V segment lost 4 bases and the J segment 2 bases; nucleotides outside the gene matches: 7. For the CDR3, the DNA is TGTGCCAGCAGCCTTACCGGGACAGGGGTCACAGATACGCAGTATTTT. Translating gives CASSLTGTGVTDTQYF.